Listed below are T cell receptor beta chains from one sample, sequenced in a study of cytomegalovirus exposure and HLA in healthy donors. Assay: immunoSEQ multiplex PCR; the TCRdb copy retains only in-frame clones and omits some. The table includes about 140,000 clones, 75% detected once. Sequencing used PBMCs. The receptor source for this set is a man aged 18 to 30 in good health and CMV-seropositive. Each CDR3 is given with its conserved first and last residue. A D gene is named only where the DNA matches it firmly. Clone size appears in some rows only: once, few, many, or a class for an expanded clone.

clone size,D gene,V gene,J gene,CDR3 DNA,CDR3 protein
.,TRBD2,TRBV6-1,TRBJ2-2,TGTGCCACTTGGACTAGTTCCGGGGAGCTGTTTTTT,CATWTSSGELFF
.,TRBD2,TRBV27,TRBJ2-2,TGTGCCAGCAGCATTATTGTCGGCGGGAGCGTTACCGGGGAGCTGTTTTTT,CASSIIVGGSVTGELFF
.,.,TRBV30,TRBJ2-5,TGTGCCTGGACTAGCTCATGGGAGACCCAGTACTTC,CAWTSSWETQYF
.,TRBD1,TRBV28,TRBJ2-4,TGTGCCAGCAGTTTAGAAAAGGGGGCAACGTACTTC,CASSLEKGATYF
.,TRBD2,TRBV27,TRBJ2-7,TGTGCCAGCAGCCCCTCGGCGGGAGGGCACGAGCAGTACTTC,CASSPSAGGHEQYF
.,TRBD2,TRBV7-9,TRBJ2-1,TGTGCCAGCAGCGTACTAGCGGAAAAGTACAATGAGCAGTTCTTC,CASSVLAEKYNEQFF
.,.,TRBV7-8,TRBJ2-5,TGTGCCAGCAGCAACCGACTGATCCAAGAGACCCAGTACTTC,CASSNRLIQETQYF
.,TRBD1,TRBV9,TRBJ1-5,TGTGCCAGCAGCGTTGGGACAGGGAATCAGCCCCAGCATTTT,CASSVGTGNQPQHF
.,.,TRBV7-8,TRBJ1-4,TGTGCCAGCAGCTTCGACCCCCAATGCGCGGTGTTTTTT,CASSFDPQCAVFF
few,TRBD1,TRBV27,TRBJ2-7,TGTGCCAGCAGTTCTACTAGGACAGGATCCTACGAGCAGTACTTC,CASSSTRTGSYEQYF
.,.,TRBV14,TRBJ2-5,TGTGCCAGCAGCCAGGCAACAGGGAAGGGGGAAGAGACCCAGTACTTC,CASSQATGKGEETQYF
.,.,TRBV27,TRBJ1-5,TGTGCCAGCAGCCCCTACAAGACAGGTGGCAATCAGCCCCAGCATTTT,CASSPYKTGGNQPQHF
.,.,TRBV30,TRBJ2-1,TGTGCCTGGAGTGTTTCGGCTAGCCTGAACAATGAGCAGTTCTTC,CAWSVSASLNNEQFF
.,.,TRBV5-8,TRBJ1-5,TGTGCCAGCAGCGACGGGTTTGCTCAGCCCCAGCATTTT,CASSDGFAQPQHF
.,TRBD1,TRBV7-2,TRBJ1-5,TGTGCCAGCAGTGCCCACGGAGGGGGCGGTCAGCCCCAGCATTTT,CASSAHGGGGQPQHF
.,.,TRBV30,TRBJ2-7,TGTGCCTGGAGCGTGGGCAGGGTCTCCTACGAGCAGTACTTC,CAWSVGRVSYEQYF
.,TRBD2,TRBV27,TRBJ2-7,TGTGCCAGCAGTGTCCGTCGACTAGCGGGATACGAGCAGTACTTC,CASSVRRLAGYEQYF
.,.,TRBV5-5,TRBJ1-5,TGTGCCAGCAGCTTGGTTAGTACCCGGCCCCAGCATTTT,CASSLVSTRPQHF
.,TRBD2,TRBV7-2,TRBJ2-1,TGTGCCAGCAGCTTAGCGACCAGCGGGAGGAGGAATGAGCAGTTCTTC,CASSLATSGRRNEQFF
.,.,TRBV10-3,TRBJ2-7,TGTGCCATCAGTGAGCCGGGTTACTCCTACGAGCAGTACTTC,CAISEPGYSYEQYF
few,TRBD1,TRBV7-3,TRBJ1-2,TGTGCCAGCAGCTTATCCGGGACAGGCACTTCCTACACCTTC,CASSLSGTGTSYTF
.,TRBD2,TRBV27,TRBJ2-7,TGTGCCAGCAGTTTAGGTGTAGCGGGAGGGTTGTCCTACGAGCAGTACTTC,CASSLGVAGGLSYEQYF
.,TRBD2,TRBV19,TRBJ2-3,TGTGCCAGTAGTGACCTAGCGGGAGACAGGGGAGATACGCAGTATTTT,CASSDLAGDRGDTQYF
.,TRBD1,TRBV28,TRBJ1-5,TGTGCCAGCAGTTTAGCAGGGGGTTATAGCAATCAGCCCCAGCATTTT,CASSLAGGYSNQPQHF
.,TRBD2,TRBV5-1,TRBJ2-1,TGCGCCACCCGACGGGGACTAGCGGGAGTCGATGAGCAGTTCTTC,CATRRGLAGVDEQFF
.,.,TRBV13,TRBJ2-7,TGTGCCAGCAGCCCCGGGACTGAAGGATACGAGCAGTACTTC,CASSPGTEGYEQYF
.,.,TRBV5-1,TRBJ2-7,TGCGCCAGCAGCTTGATTGGCGGTTGGGAGCAGTACTTC,CASSLIGGWEQYF
.,TRBD2,TRBV27,TRBJ2-7,TGTGCCAGCAGAGTAGCGGGAGGTTCTTTCTACGAGCAGTACTTC,CASRVAGGSFYEQYF
few,.,TRBV7-8,TRBJ2-4,TGTGCCAGCAGCTTCCAGCCGGACACGGGCAAAAACATTCAGTACTTC,CASSFQPDTGKNIQYF
.,TRBD2,TRBV5-1,TRBJ2-7,TGCGCCAGCAGTAGCGGGAGGGCCTACGAGCAGTACTTC,CASSSGRAYEQYF
.,TRBD2,TRBV7-2,TRBJ2-1,TGTGCCAGCAGCTTAGCGGCGGGAGCGAACAATGAGCAGTTCTTC,CASSLAAGANNEQFF
.,.,TRBV10-1,TRBJ2-7,TGCGCCTGCAGTGAACAGGGCACGGTATCCCCCTACGAGCAGTACTTC,CACSEQGTVSPYEQYF
.,.,TRBV5-5,TRBJ2-1,TGTGCCAGCAGCTTGTCTCAGGTGGATGAGCAGTTCTTC,CASSLSQVDEQFF
.,.,TRBV7-2,TRBJ2-7,TGTGCCAGCAGCGTAACTAGTCCTAACTACGAGCAGTACTTC,CASSVTSPNYEQYF
.,TRBD1,TRBV6-5,TRBJ2-7,TGTGCCAGCAGTAGACGGACAGGGGGCGGGGAGCAGTACTTC,CASSRRTGGGEQYF
.,.,TRBV27,TRBJ2-3,TGTGCCAGCAGACTGGCAGATACGCAGTATTTT,CASRLADTQYF
once,.,TRBV6-1,TRBJ2-5,TGTGCCAGCAGTGAGGACTTACGACGTGAGACCCAGTACTTC,CASSEDLRRETQYF
.,TRBD1,TRBV7-6,TRBJ2-1,TGTGCCAGCAGCCGAGGACAGGGTGCAAATGAGCAGTTCTTC,CASSRGQGANEQFF
few,TRBD1,TRBV19,TRBJ2-7,TGTGCCAGTAGGACGTCGGTGGGACAGGGGTTACACGAGCAGTACTTC,CASRTSVGQGLHEQYF
.,TRBD2,TRBV30,TRBJ2-7,TGTGCCTGGAGTGTTTTCGGGGGGGGCTCCTACGAGCAGTACTTC,CAWSVFGGGSYEQYF
.,.,TRBV20-1,TRBJ1-4,TGCAGTGCTCAGAGGGGGGAAAAACTGTTTTTT,CSAQRGEKLFF
.,.,TRBV15,TRBJ1-1,TGTGCCACCAGCAGAGGTAGTCAGGGGTTGAGTACTGAAGCTTTCTTT,CATSRGSQGLSTEAFF
.,.,TRBV2,TRBJ1-4,TGTGCCAGCAGTGAGAGACGGGGTGAAAAACTGTTTTTT,CASSERRGEKLFF
.,TRBD2,TRBV6-5,TRBJ2-2,TGTGCCAGCAGTGCCACTAGCGGGAGACCCGGGGAGCTGTTTTTT,CASSATSGRPGELFF
once,.,TRBV11-2,TRBJ2-7,TGTGCCAGCAGCTTACGCGAGCAGTACTTC,CASSLREQYF
.,.,TRBV21-1,TRBJ1-5,TGTGCCAGCAGCACACCTACCCGGGACAGGGCGAACCAGCCCCAGCATTTT,CASSTPTRDRANQPQHF